This entry describes one T cell receptor (beta chain). Assay used: immunoSEQ multiplex PCR; TCRdb lists only in-frame clones, some missing. The sample carries under 35,000 clones, under 80% recorded once. The data are from a study of memory CD4+ T cells and cytomegalovirus serostatus. Single viable CD3+CD4+CD8-CD45RO+ cells were sorted as the memory CD4+ T cells. Trimming removed 0 bases from V and 2 bases from J, with 11 bases in between. The CDR3 loop spans 16 amino acids. CDR1 is MRHNA, CDR2 SNTAGT, per germline. Input material: memory CD4+ T cells from blood. The sequence derives from an adult in good health and CMV-seronegative. Some clones in this sample may be carry-over from other donors' samples. The genes are TRBV6-4 and TRBJ2-1; a weak D match, TRBD1 (5 bases). DNA for the CDR3: TGTGCCAGCAGTGACTCCGGCAGGGCAACCTACAATGAGCAGTTCTTC. Residues: CASSDSGRATYNEQFF.